This T cell receptor beta chain appears in the sequencing data of a study of cytomegalovirus exposure and HLA in healthy donors (dated by TCRdb to the late 2010s). For context, the study as a whole: An earlier analysis of 587 of the donors reported approximately 300 Gb of sequence data and 100 million to 130 million unique TCR beta sequences from 150 million to 200 million T cells. An early release that covered approximately 600 HLA-typed donors contained 300 to 350 gigabases of sequencing data and some 87 million unique TCR sequences. Of the roughly 410 genotyped donors, roughly 76% were placed in the genetic ancestry cluster associated with self-reported Caucasian donors. The aim of the study was to test whether cataloging public T cell receptors could identify signatures of past pathogen exposure. The study used immunosequencing to profile the T cell repertoires of approximately 640 subjects and linked those repertoires to cytomegalovirus serostatus. Along with the approximately 650-subject first cohort, a separate validation cohort of over a hundred different subjects was used. To predict cytomegalovirus infection status, the study combined high-throughput TCR immunosequencing, statistical association of individual TCRs with disease status, and machine learning. A later analysis re-examined previously published TCR beta repertoires from 600 to 700 donors and added high-resolution HLA genotyping to investigate patterns of TCR occurrence. In the later analysis, no new phenotypic data were used to find candidate immune exposures; instead, reliance was placed on TCR beta sequences and their occurrence across donors. To decide whether each TCR beta V gene segment behaved as functional or pseudogenic, an earlier analysis of over 500 of the donors relied on high-throughput TCR beta sequencing. Donor age, sex, ethnicity and CMV serostatus were compiled alongside the repertoire data. A later genetic analysis took genome-wide SNP genotypes for 398 of the 666 donors and used that subset as a discovery cohort. All discovery cohort repertoires had been generated using a single sequencing platform. Class I and class II HLA loci were covered by the typing at four-digit resolution. Typing coverage varied by locus: roughly 620-640 donors for A, B, C, DRB1 and DQB1; more than 500 for DQA1; nearly 610 for DPA1; around 490 for DPB1. About 5 DR-DQ haplotypes were handled as single units for association and clustering, since linkage in the cohort was strong. On average, approximately 250,000 unique TCR beta nucleotide sequences were sequenced per donor among about 400 genotyped donors of the cohort, with roughly 19% of those sequences being non-productive.

In the case of this clone: No antigen is known for it. Per-base quality was not reported, and no clone a single base away is much larger than it.

Via the germline V gene (reference sequence), CDR1 is MNHEY and CDR2 SMNVEV. V and J are truncated by 6 bases and 3 bases respectively, leaving an intervening sequence of 13 bases. The CDR3 starts with the cysteine, ends with the phenylalanine, and has 14 residues. The CDR3 DNA has 42 bases and is translated from base 1. What the authors observed across the whole study: At a false discovery rate of 0.05, a later analysis linked 16,000 or so TCR beta sequences to specific HLA alleles. Because counts were too low, about 18 rarely observed V segments, including chromosome 9 orphons, were excluded from the earlier analysis of 587 of the donors. A further reported finding was that TCR beta sequences accurately predicted the HLA-A and HLA-B alleles for most subjects in the first cohort. HLA typing was unavailable for some donors at each locus, so association tests used only the typed subset. The classifier was reported to diagnose cytomegalovirus status with high specificity and sensitivity in both the original cohort and the validation cohort. A later analysis found that HLA-associated TCR beta chains were more clonally expanded and had lower generation probabilities than equally common non-associated chains. According to the authors, the approach could potentially be generalized to other disease states and immunological phenotypes. Three of the identified cytomegalovirus-associated TCR beta chains were confirmed in vitro to be specific for cytomegalovirus antigens. Assigning TCR associations to individual alleles was difficult when HLA alleles, especially DR and DQ, strongly co-occurred. The study listed around 160 TCR beta chains as associated with cytomegalovirus. The 87-base-pair reads could not distinguish some IMGT-functional V segments, including TRBV6-2 and TRBV6-3, so those segments were excluded. In a later analysis, TCR association rates were found to vary across HLA loci, with the most associated TCRs seen for DRB1 alleles and the fewest for HLA-C alleles. According to a later analysis, most CMV-associated TCR beta chains appeared to be HLA-restricted, and the HLA associations seemed to be driven largely by CMV exposure. A cluster of highly shared sequence variants was judged likely to be a technical artifact of the sequencing pipeline. According to a later genetic analysis, donors in an Asian-associated ancestry cluster had fewer N-insertions in productive TCRs than the roughly 700-donor mean. Correlated functional status among segregating V segments might reflect linkage disequilibrium, but an unknown experimental factor could not be ruled out. Immune exposure information for the cohort was limited to CMV serostatus. In a later analysis, several top co-occurrence clusters were reported to appear linked to parvovirus B19, influenza, CMV and Epstein-Barr virus. An earlier analysis of 587 of the donors showed that most TCR beta V segments appeared in productive rearrangements either about 87% or about 30% of the time, which broadly matched IMGT annotations. While some public TCRs were present in many individuals, most TCR sequences turned up only very rarely across donors. The presence/absence analyses assumed that sequencing depth was roughly uniform across donors, and that assumption may not be true. This cohort had only TCR beta chains sequenced, and the lack of alpha or paired-chain data limited which features could be detected. An association between a missense DCLRE1C variant and V-gene and J-gene trimming of TCR beta chains was found in a later genetic analysis and replicated in an independent cohort.

The library was obtained by the immunoSEQ multiplex PCR assay. For the multiplex PCR, a mixture combining 60 forward primers for TCR Vbeta segments and 13 reverse primers for TCR Jbeta segments was used. Amplification of the CDR3 region of rearranged TCR beta genes was performed with a multiplex PCR assay on genomic DNA. The amplified TCR beta libraries were sequenced on the Illumina HiSeq System as 87-base-pair reads. For the original study's pipeline: A later analysis counted around 72 million unique TCR beta chains across the approximately 700 repertoires, and roughly 9.9 million of these chains were shared by at least two donors. A nearest-neighbor algorithm error-corrected the raw reads and collapsed the reads into unique sequences, merging closely related sequences to remove PCR and sequencing errors. CDR3 sequences were aligned to IMGT reference sequences to assign V, D and J gene segments. For a sequence to be retained, a match of at least six nucleotides to both a V gene segment and a J gene segment was required. Rearrangements were classified as productive when the CDR3 lacked stop codons and remained in frame with V and J, and all other rearrangements were classified as non-productive. Following IMGT convention, CDR3 was defined as the stretch from the second conserved V-encoded cysteine up to the conserved J-encoded phenylalanine. The earlier analysis of about 500 of the donors excluded sequences that lacked an unambiguous match to a single V gene segment. An earlier analysis of 587 of the donors classified V segments as functional when productive rearrangements were above 56.7% and as segregating when the standard deviation between donors was above 5%. To diagnose cytomegalovirus status from the catalog of TCR beta chain sequences, a statistical classification framework was built. A later analysis assigned V and J genes by comparing TCR nucleotide sequences with IMGT/GENE-DB human TR gene sequences. A later analysis assigned CDR3 sequences and most-parsimonious VDJ recombination scenarios with the TCRdist pipeline. In a later analysis, each TCR beta chain was defined by its CDR3 amino acid sequence together with its V-gene family, and reads without a unique V-gene family were excluded. In a later analysis, some 600 highly shared, low-generation-probability nucleotide sequences were removed to address suspected cross-contamination and a sequencing artifact. In a later analysis, a clonal expansion index was calculated for each public chain from normalized within-repertoire ranks of inferred template counts. In a later analysis, generation probabilities were computed using a VDJ recombination model fitted to out-of-frame rearrangements, and the results were checked against IGoR. A later analysis scored TCR-TCR, TCR-HLA and TCR-CMV co-occurrence with hypergeometric tests, applying a repertoire-size bias correction to TCR pairs. To estimate false discovery rates, a later analysis permuted the HLA or CMV assignments 20 times. A later analysis grouped co-occurring TCRs with DBSCAN, adding TCRdist sequence similarity when clustering within HLA-allele-positive subsets. Repertoires with fewer than 30,000 or more than 120,000 public chains were left out of co-occurrence clustering, as were a handful of repertoires with anomalous nucleotide sharing. What TCRdb holds here is the immuneACCESS table cut down to in-frame rearrangements. Part of the clones is not present; checked against another copy, under half of the missing clones reflect an unresolved V gene, and the others are unexplained. V and J calls and clone size are copied from that table; D and trimming were computed from the DNA. The sample table records more than 110,000 clones; 65% to 80% of these occur just once. Roughly 4.2% of the sample lies in the top ten.

The cohort was made up of about 670 healthy bone marrow donors. All cohort members were sampled while nominally healthy, although unrecorded immune exposures were likely present. The donor tested CMV seronegative and was one of the 352 seronegative cohort members. Every donor gave a peripheral blood sample, and the peripheral blood mononuclear cells from that sample were used for TCR beta sequencing. Genomic DNA extraction from the blood cell samples was performed with the Qiagen DNeasy Blood Extraction Kit. The receptor's source is a male donor in good health and CMV-seronegative. The receptor chain draws on TRBV27 and TRBJ2-3, and perhaps TRBD2 as D gene, on 6 matching bases. The sequenced sample consisted of PBMCs. The CDR3 protein sequence reads: CASRTGSGTDTQYF. The base sequence is TGTGCCAGCAGAACGGGGAGCGGGACAGATACGCAGTATTTT.